What follows are 29 T cell receptor beta chains derived from one specimen sequenced in a study of blood T cell repertoires in COVID-19. Sequencing was performed with immunoSEQ multiplex PCR; in TCRdb, only in-frame clones are kept and a portion is missing. The sample has some 200,000 clones, around 89% seen once. Input material: peripheral blood. All receptors derive from a man aged 35-49 years with active or convalescent COVID-19.

The J gene is TRBJ1-6, the V gene TRBV5-1; D might be TRBD1 (6 bases). Looked up from germline, CDR1 is SGHRS and CDR2 is YFSETQ. The length of the CDR3 is 16 residues. Trimming took off 4 bases at V and 8 bases at J, with 19 bases between the two ends. The CDR3 loop is CASSLSSTGLDSPLHF. CDR3 bases: TGCGCCAGCAGCCTCAGCTCAACAGGGTTGGATTCACCCCTCCACTTT. Filled out from reference TRBV5-1 and TRBJ1-6, the complete variable domain reads KAGVTQTPRYLIKTRGQQVTLSCSPISGHRSVSWYQQTPGQGLQFLFEYFSETQRNKGNFPGRFSGRQFSNSRSEMNVSTLELGDSALYLCASSLSSTGLDSPLHFGNGTRLTVT.

Here the CDR3 DNA reads TGTGCCAGTAGTGCCACGACAGGGGGTATATACAATGAGCAGTTCTTC. It translates to CASSATTGGIYNEQFF. This chain joins TRBV19 and TRBJ2-1, with 9 bases that match TRBD1. After removal of 5 bases from V and 4 bases from J, the junction contained 9 bases not matched to a gene. Germline V CDR1 and CDR2: LNHDA, SQIVND (reference sequence). The CDR3 loop spans 16 amino acids.

V and J are TRBV14 and TRBJ2-2; the D gene is possibly TRBD2 (5 bases). Looked up from germline, CDR1 is SGHDN and CDR2 is FVKESK. With 4 bases removed from V and 5 bases from J, the gap between germline ends came to 20 bases. CDR3 size: 17 residues. The CDR3 loop is CASSPRGFQGGTGELFF. The CDR3 DNA reads as TGTGCCAGCAGCCCAAGAGGGTTCCAAGGTGGGACCGGGGAGCTGTTTTTT.

For the CDR3, the DNA is TGTGCCAGCAGGGCGACTAGCGGGACGTACGAGACCCAGTACTTC. This codes for CASRATSGTYETQYF. The chain joins TRBV2 to TRBJ2-5, with 11 bases aligning to TRBD2. CDR1 and CDR2 (germline): SNHLY, FYNNEI. This CDR3 has 15 amino acids. V was pared by 6 bases and J by 5 bases, with 8 bases of the junction left unmatched.

This rearrangement joins TRBV28 to TRBJ2-7; 12 bases map to TRBD2. V was clipped by 6 bases and J by 2 bases; unmatched bases: 5. The CDR3 covers 15 residues. Germline lookup yields CDR1 MDHEN and CDR2 SYDVKM. The CDR3 here is CASRPTSGSAYEQYF. The CDR3 DNA is TGTGCCAGCAGACCGACTAGCGGGAGTGCCTACGAGCAGTACTTC.

This clone has a handful of counts. The chain joins TRBV7-9 to TRBJ1-1; no clear D gene. This CDR3 has 15 residues. Trimming shortened V by 5 bases and J by 4 bases, and 17 bases separated the two germline ends. Germline V gives CDR1 SEHNR, CDR2 FQNEAQ (reference sequence). The CDR3 loop is CASSGDPGMGTEAFF. For the CDR3, the DNA is TGTGCCAGCAGCGGAGACCCGGGGATGGGCACTGAAGCTTTCTTT.

The CDR3 region is CSVGTSGGAWNEQFF. In DNA form, the CDR3 reads TGCAGCGTGGGAACTAGCGGGGGGGCTTGGAATGAGCAGTTCTTC. The rearrangement links TRBV29-1 to TRBJ2-1; the match to TRBD2 covers 13 bases. Germline V gene data show CDR1 as SQVTM and CDR2 as ANQGSEA. J was trimmed by 7 bases and V by 6 bases; bases with no gene match: 9. The CDR3 consists of 15 residues.

This rearrangement joins TRBV7-8 to TRBJ1-2; 7 bases align to TRBD1. Germline V gene lookup returns CDR1 SGHVS and CDR2 FQNEAQ. The CDR3 covers 14 residues. The ends lost 3 bases at V and 4 bases at J; junction bases unmatched: 5. DNA of the CDR3: TGTGCCAGCAGCTTCTCCGGGACAGTCTATGGCTACACCTTC. Amino acids: CASSFSGTVYGYTF.

The chain has TRBV3-1 (or the pseudogene TRBV3-2) and TRBJ1-4; a possible D gene is TRBD1 (5 bases). Germline CDR1 reads LGHDT; CDR2 reads YNNKEL (reference sequence). The CDR3 consists of 18 residues. V lost 0 bases, J lost 4 bases, and 18 bases lay in between. In DNA, the CDR3 is TGTGCCAGCAGCCAAGATCGAGCAGCCCGGGGGGATAATGAAAAACTGTTTTTT. As protein: CASSQDRAARGDNEKLFF.

V is TRBV28 and J is TRBJ1-5; D gene unclear. Looked up from germline, CDR1 is MDHEN and CDR2 is SYDVKM. V was trimmed by 6 bases and J by 0 bases, leaving 12 bases between them. This CDR3 is 15 amino acids long. The CDR3, as DNA: TGTGCCAGCAGCTTAGGCGGGCCTAGCAATCAGCCCCAGCATTTT. Its translation is CASSLGGPSNQPQHF.

The chain employs TRBV6-5 and TRBJ1-6, with 8 bases matching TRBD1. In germline, CDR1 is MNHEY, CDR2 SVGAGI. J gave up 9 bases and V 0 bases, and 7 bases lay outside the gene matches. The CDR3 spans 16 residues. Written as DNA, the CDR3 is TGTGCCAGCAGTTACTCGGGGCAGGGGGCAAGTTCACCCCTCCACTTT. It codes for CASSYSGQGASSPLHF.

The V gene is TRBV7-2, the J gene TRBJ1-2; D is possibly TRBD1 (5 bases). The CDR3 has 14 amino acids. V lost 0 bases to trimming and J lost 4 bases, with 9 bases between them. CDR1 is SGHTA and CDR2 is FQGNSA in the germline V gene. CDR3: CASSLADSLYGYTF. CDR3 in DNA: TGTGCCAGCAGCTTAGCAGACAGCCTCTATGGCTACACCTTC.

The chain has TRBV18 and TRBJ1-3, with unresolved D. There are 16 residues in the CDR3. Between the trimmed V and J ends, which lost 0 bases and 3 bases, there was a span of 12 bases. CDR1 KGHSH and CDR2 LQKENI come from the germline V gene. The CDR3 loop reads CASSPPSRSIGNTIYF. Here the CDR3 DNA reads TGTGCCAGCTCACCACCGTCCCGGAGCATTGGAAACACCATATATTTT.

The chain carries TRBV2 and TRBJ1-1, with TRBD1 matching 9 bases. Germline V lookup: CDR1 SNHLY, CDR2 FYNNEI. The V and J ends lost 7 bases and 2 bases, in that order; junction bases with no gene match: 5. The CDR3 is 14 residues long. The CDR3 region has the DNA TGTGCCAGCATGCGGGACAGGGTAAACACTGAAGCTTTCTTT. Protein: CASMRDRVNTEAFF.

V usage is TRBV19 and J usage is TRBJ1-6, with 9 bases aligning to TRBD1. The length of the CDR3 is 15 residues. V trimming: 5 bases; J trimming: 9 bases; junction bases outside the gene matches: 8. Germline-derived CDR1 and CDR2 are LNHDA and SQIVND (reference sequence). The CDR3 sequence is CASSVRQGDGSPLHF. The CDR3 region has the DNA TGTGCCAGTAGTGTCCGACAGGGGGATGGTTCACCCCTCCACTTT.

This clone was seen at least ten times. The chain joins TRBV19 to TRBJ1-6, with TRBD1 as a possible D gene (5 bases). The CDR3 loop spans 14 amino acids. Per germline, CDR1 LNHDA and CDR2 SQIVND (reference sequence). V was trimmed by 6 bases and J by 7 bases, leaving 13 bases between them. This CDR3 is CASSPLAGNSPLHF. The CDR3 nucleotides are TGTGCCAGTAGCCCCCTGGCAGGGAATTCACCCCTCCACTTT.

V gene TRBV25-1 combines with J gene TRBJ1-2, with TRBD1 matching over 8 bases. This CDR3 region has 13 residues. Germline V gene sequence: CDR1 MGHDK, CDR2 SYGVNS. Trimming removed 5 bases from V and 4 bases from J; junction bases left unmatched: 3. In DNA, the CDR3 is TGTGCCAGCAGTACAGGGGGTGGCTATGGCTACACCTTC. Its translation: CASSTGGGYGYTF.

This clone was found once. This chain uses TRBV18 with TRBJ2-7; D is uncertain. This CDR3 comprises 10 residues. Looked up from germline, CDR1 is KGHSH and CDR2 is LQKENI. Trimming removed 11 bases from V and 0 bases from J, with 5 bases in between. The CDR3 DNA is TGTGCCCTTAGCTCCTACGAGCAGTACTTC. This codes for CALSSYEQYF.

The J gene is TRBJ1-6, the V gene TRBV27; D unresolved. The CDR3 runs 12 residues. The V and J ends lost 3 bases and 9 bases respectively, with 6 bases between them. CDR1 and CDR2 (germline): MNHEY, SMNVEV (reference sequence). The CDR3 DNA is TGTGCCAGCAGTTTTCGCAGTTCACCCCTCCACTTT. It codes for CASSFRSSPLHF.

This clone was picked up one time. This chain uses TRBV29-1 with TRBJ1-1; 8 nucleotides line up with TRBD1. The CDR3 totals 12 residues. The ends lost 7 bases at V and 1 base at J; junction bases unmatched: 2. Per the germline V gene, CDR1 is SQVTM and CDR2 is ANQGSEA. Written as DNA, the CDR3 is TGCAGCGGTACAGGGGGGAACACTGAAGCTTTCTTT. Translated: CSGTGGNTEAFF. The complete variable domain, with remaining parts taken from reference TRBV29-1 and TRBJ1-1, reads SAVISQKPSRDICQRGTSLTIQCQVDSQVTMMFWYRQQPGQSLTLIATANQGSEATYESGFVIDKFPISRPNLTFSTLTVSNMSPEDSSIYLCSGTGGNTEAFFGQGTRLTVV.

The chain employs TRBV21-1 and TRBJ1-1; TRBD1 is the table's D call and was not checked against the DNA. TRBV21-1 is a pseudogene locus. The CDR3 loop spans 18 amino acids. The CDR3 sequence: CASSKNGGQGPENTEAFF. The CDR3 DNA reads as TGTGCCAGCAGCAAAAATGGGGGACAGGGGCCTGAGAACACTGAAGCTTTCTTT.

V usage is TRBV19 and J usage is TRBJ2-1, with 7 bases identical to TRBD2. Germline CDR1 LNHDA, CDR2 SQIVND (reference sequence). The CDR3 is 13 residues long. Trimming removed 4 bases from V and 9 bases from J; junction bases left unmatched: 6. The CDR3 coding sequence is TGTGCCAGTAGTACTTCAAGCGGGATTGAGCAGTTCTTC. Protein product: CASSTSSGIEQFF.

The genes are TRBV19 and TRBJ2-7; D perhaps matches TRBD1 (5 bases). Germline V gene lookup returns CDR1 LNHDA and CDR2 SQIVND (reference sequence). The V gene lost 5 bases and the J gene lost 2 bases, with 10 bases spanning the gap. This CDR3 has 13 amino acids. The CDR3 region is CASSLQAAYEQYF. The DNA for the CDR3 is TGTGCCAGTAGTCTACAGGCAGCCTACGAGCAGTACTTC.

The chain combines TRBV5-4 with TRBJ2-1; 13 bases are shared with TRBD2. Germline V gene sequence: CDR1 SGHNT, CDR2 YYREEE (reference sequence). The V segment lost 4 bases and the J segment 8 bases; nucleotides outside the gene matches: 12. This CDR3 comprises 17 residues. The CDR3 DNA reads as TGTGCCAGCAGCCGGATCCGACTAGCGGGAGGCCCATATGAGCAGTTCTTC. It codes for CASSRIRLAGGPYEQFF.

The J gene is TRBJ2-7, the V gene TRBV19, with 8 bases identical to TRBD2. Germline V gene lookup returns CDR1 LNHDA and CDR2 SQIVND (reference sequence). CDR3 length: 13 amino acids. V dropped 5 bases and J dropped 6; count of bases not matched to a gene: 6. CDR3 sequence: CASSAGLVFEQYF. Written as DNA, the CDR3 is TGTGCCAGTAGTGCGGGACTAGTGTTCGAGCAGTACTTC.

The chain combines TRBV6-5 with TRBJ1-2; D perhaps matches TRBD1 (6 bases). CDR1 is MNHEY and CDR2 is SVGAGI in the germline V gene. V was clipped by 2 bases and J by 4 bases, with 14 bases between them. The CDR3 extends over 15 amino acids. CDR3 protein: CASSYETGLGYGYTF. DNA for the CDR3: TGTGCCAGCAGTTACGAAACAGGGCTTGGCTATGGCTACACCTTC.

This rearrangement joins TRBV7-2 to TRBJ1-1, with 9 bases lining up with TRBD1. This CDR3 contains 15 residues. V trimming: 5 bases; J trimming: 2 bases; junction bases outside the gene matches: 6. Germline V gene lookup returns CDR1 SGHTA and CDR2 FQGNSA. CDR3 sequence reads: CASSQLDRGNTEAFF. The CDR3, as DNA: TGTGCCAGCAGCCAACTGGACAGGGGAAACACTGAAGCTTTCTTT.

This chain joins TRBV11-3 and TRBJ1-2; the D gene is possibly TRBD1 (5 bases). The length of the CDR3 is 16 residues. Trimming left V 5 bases short and J 2 bases short, with 18 bases between. Germline loops: CDR1 SGHNT, CDR2 YENEEA. The CDR3 sequence: CASSSRGGSGNYGYTF. The CDR3 DNA is TGTGCCAGCAGCAGCCGTGGGGGGTCGGGGAACTATGGCTACACCTTC.

The V call is TRBV28, the J call TRBJ1-2, with TRBD1 identical over 10 bases. CDR1 is MDHEN, CDR2 SYDVKM, per germline. The V and J ends lost 5 bases and 7 bases, in that order; junction bases with no gene match: 7. The CDR3 loop spans 14 amino acids. This chain's CDR3 is CASSQSGTGVGYTF. CDR3 nucleotides: TGTGCCAGCAGTCAATCCGGGACAGGGGTTGGCTACACCTTC.